This entry concerns a single TCR beta chain. Random hexamers served to reverse transcribe roughly 0.45 to 1 ug RNA. TCRdb reprocessed the immunoSEQ multiplex PCR reads with MiXCR, giving one entry per CDR3 protein. In the table there are about 250,000 distinct CDR3 sequences, roughly 93% of which are singletons. The data were taken from a study of CD8 T cells in Susac syndrome. The authors carried out high-throughput sequencing of TCR beta. They applied it to CD8+ and CD4+ T cells obtained from blood. The CDR3 is made up of 15 amino acids. Germline CDR1 and CDR2: SGHTA and FQGNSA. The V segment lost 6 bases and the J segment 1 base; nucleotides outside the gene matches: 6.

The receptor was derived from a human donor with multiple sclerosis. The specimen sequenced was CD4+ T cells from PBMCs. This sequence joins TRBV7-2 and TRBJ1-5, with 7 bases aligning to TRBD1. The CDR3 bases are TGTGCCAGCAGGCAACAGGGGTTGAGCAATCAGCCCCAGCATTTT. It yields the protein CASRQQGLSNQPQHF.